Listed below are T cell receptor beta chains from one sample, sequenced in a study of blood T cell repertoires in COVID-19. The protocol was immunoSEQ multiplex PCR, while the TCRdb copy is restricted to in-frame clones and leaves out a portion. This table holds roughly 480,000 clones, roughly 87% found once. The source material was peripheral blood. These receptor sequences come from a young man with COVID-19, enrolled during active disease. Each CDR3 is given with its conserved first and last residue. The D gene is left open where the match is weak. Clone size is not always given. Where it is, it says once, few, many or a class for expanded clones.

>TRBD2|TRBV27|NA|TRBJ2-1
CASRRVGTSGSYNEQFF
TGTGCCAGCAGACGCGTCGGGACTAGCGGGTCCTACAATGAGCAGTTCTTC
>NA|TRBV15|NA|TRBJ1-2
CATSWETAGYGYTF
TGTGCCACCAGCTGGGAGACTGCCGGCTATGGCTACACCTTC
>NA|TRBV7-6|NA|TRBJ1-1
CASSLAVGQGGTEAFF
TGTGCCAGCAGCTTAGCGGTGGGGCAGGGAGGGACTGAAGCTTTCTTT
>NA|TRBV2|NA|TRBJ2-3
CASSGRLGGGSTDTQYF
TGTGCCAGCAGTGGACGATTAGGGGGGGGTAGCACAGATACGCAGTATTTT
>NA|TRBV3-1/TRBV3-2|NA|TRBJ2-7
CASSRPTGGAYEQYF
TGTGCCAGCAGCCGGCCAACAGGGGGGGCCTACGAGCAGTACTTC
>NA|TRBV10-2|NA|TRBJ1-6
CATSDPRGVNSPLHF
TGCGCCACCTCGGACCCTCGGGGGGTTAATTCACCCCTCCACTTT
>TRBD2|TRBV5-1|NA|TRBJ2-3
CASSLEGGGSTDTQYF
TGCGCCAGCAGCTTGGAGGGCGGGGGTAGCACAGATACGCAGTATTTT
>NA|TRBV7-9|NA|TRBJ2-1
CASHAPGNYNEQFF
TGTGCCAGCCATGCCCCGGGGAACTACAATGAGCAGTTCTTC
>NA|TRBV27|few|TRBJ2-1
CASSLKFQQGEQFF
TGTGCCAGCAGTTTAAAGTTCCAGCAGGGGGAGCAGTTCTTC
>NA|TRBV3-1/TRBV3-2|NA|TRBJ2-1
CASMTAGSYNEQFF
TGTGCCAGCATGACTGCGGGGTCCTACAATGAGCAGTTCTTC
>NA|TRBV13|NA|TRBJ2-7
CASSFQGRGSFYEQYF
TGTGCCAGCAGCTTCCAGGGGCGGGGGTCCTTCTACGAGCAGTACTTC
>NA|TRBV6-1|NA|TRBJ1-5
CASSERSNQPQHF
TGTGCCAGCAGTGAACGGTCGAATCAGCCCCAGCATTTT
>NA|TRBV3-1/TRBV3-2|NA|TRBJ2-7
CASSQVNFVSSSYEQYF
TGTGCCAGCAGCCAAGTGAATTTCGTATCCTCCAGCTACGAGCAGTACTTC
>NA|TRBV7-9|NA|TRBJ2-1
CASGLGDDEQFF
TGTGCCAGCGGCTTGGGAGACGATGAGCAGTTCTTC
>NA|TRBV27|few|TRBJ1-6
CASSLFLGRDSLHF
TGTGCCAGCAGTTTATTCCTCGGCAGGGATTCCCTCCACTTT
>TRBD1|TRBV5-1|NA|TRBJ2-7
CASSLGQGTGVDEQYF
TGCGCCAGCAGCTTGGGACAAGGGACAGGGGTGGACGAGCAGTACTTC
>NA|TRBV5-1|few|TRBJ1-2
CASSPIPTDGEAYGYTF
TGCGCCAGCAGCCCAATTCCGACGGACGGGGAGGCTTATGGCTACACCTTC
>NA|TRBV12-3/TRBV12-4|NA|TRBJ2-2
CASSPGDSGELFF
TGTGCCAGCAGCCCCGGAGACAGCGGGGAGCTGTTTTTT
>TRBD2|TRBV24-1|NA|TRBJ2-7
CATSDPTSGSNHEQYF
TGTGCCACCAGTGACCCTACTAGCGGGAGTAACCACGAGCAGTACTTC
>TRBD1|TRBV20-1|NA|TRBJ1-2
CSASRGQKDGYTF
TGCAGTGCTAGTAGGGGGCAAAAGGATGGCTACACCTTC
>NA|TRBV5-5|NA|TRBJ2-1
CASSLVMQVLRNEQFF
TGTGCCAGCAGCTTGGTTATGCAGGTCCTACGCAATGAGCAGTTCTTC
>NA|TRBV19|NA|TRBJ2-7
CASSPGFRYEQYF
TGTGCCAGTAGCCCGGGATTTCGCTACGAGCAGTACTTC
>NA|TRBV18|NA|TRBJ1-2
CASSPVVRGRGAANYGYTF
TGTGCCAGCTCACCGGTCGTGCGGGGAAGGGGAGCAGCTAACTATGGCTACACCTTC
>NA|TRBV14|NA|TRBJ1-2
CASSQGGPGYGYTF
TGTGCCAGCAGCCAGGGGGGGCCGGGCTATGGCTACACCTTC
>TRBD1|TRBV3-1/TRBV3-2|NA|TRBJ2-1
CASSQDRDRGLYEQFF
TGTGCCAGCAGCCAAGACCGGGACAGGGGGCTCTATGAGCAGTTCTTC
>TRBD1|TRBV5-6|once|TRBJ1-1
CASSSPGQGFSDDEAFF
TGTGCCAGCAGCTCACCTGGACAGGGGTTCTCTGACGATGAAGCTTTCTTT
>NA|TRBV6-5|NA|TRBJ1-5
CASKERGSNQPQHF
TGTGCCAGCAAAGAACGAGGTAGCAATCAGCCCCAGCATTTT
>NA|TRBV6-5|NA|TRBJ1-4
CASRTGTNEKLFF
TGTGCCAGCAGGACAGGCACTAATGAAAAACTGTTTTTT
>NA|TRBV5-6|NA|TRBJ2-7
CASSKDNRDEQYF
TGTGCCAGCAGCAAGGACAATAGGGACGAGCAGTACTTC
>TRBD2|TRBV5-4|NA|TRBJ2-7
CASSNGLAGNEQYF
TGTGCCAGCAGCAACGGACTAGCGGGTAACGAGCAGTACTTC
>TRBD2|TRBV19|NA|TRBJ2-2
CASSRYLAGGYTGELFF
TGTGCCAGTAGTCGCTATCTAGCGGGGGGTTACACCGGGGAGCTGTTTTTT
>NA|TRBV4-2|NA|TRBJ1-1
CASSPTPAEAFF
TGTGCCAGCAGCCCAACCCCGGCTGAAGCTTTCTTT
>TRBD2|TRBV2|NA|TRBJ2-2
CASRTLAGATGELFF
TGTGCCAGCAGGACACTAGCGGGAGCCACCGGGGAGCTGTTTTTT
>NA|TRBV20-1|NA|TRBJ2-3
CSASGGLSTDTQYF
TGCAGTGCTAGTGGGGGCCTTAGCACAGATACGCAGTATTTT
>NA|TRBV11-3|NA|TRBJ2-3
CASSRRRDTDTQYF
TGTGCCAGCAGCAGACGGAGAGACACAGATACGCAGTATTTT
>NA|TRBV5-4|once|TRBJ2-1
CASSHRTDRTDEQFF
TGTGCCAGCAGCCATAGGACAGACAGGACGGATGAGCAGTTCTTC
>NA|TRBV5-4|NA|TRBJ1-2
CASSLATAANYGYTF
TGTGCCAGCAGCTTGGCGACAGCTGCTAACTATGGCTACACCTTC
>TRBD1|TRBV28|NA|TRBJ2-4
CASLGQGNIQYF
TGTGCCAGCCTGGGACAGGGGAACATTCAGTACTTC
>TRBD1|TRBV30|once|TRBJ1-1
CALWTGATEAFF
TGTGCCCTTTGGACAGGGGCCACTGAAGCTTTCTTT
>TRBD2|TRBV14|NA|TRBJ2-1
CASSQGLAGGEQFF
TGTGCCAGCAGCCAAGGGCTAGCGGGAGGTGAGCAGTTCTTC